Below are 15 T cell receptor beta chains sequenced from a single sample in a study of T cells after yellow fever vaccination. TCRdb analysed the 5' RACE reads with MiXCR anew, one entry per CDR3 protein. The sample records a few hundred thousand distinct CDR3 sequences, 8% to 10% being singletons. Sequences were derived from PBMCs, sampled on the day of the first yellow fever vaccination. Receptors were obtained from a man between 18 and 29 years old who received the YFV17D yellow fever vaccine.

The rearrangement joins TRBV3-1 to TRBJ2-3, with 7 bases aligning to TRBD2. The CDR3 length is 14 residues. CDR1 and CDR2 from the germline V gene are LGHDT and YNNKEL (reference sequence). The junction had 1 base not matched to a gene; V was cut back by 1 base and J by 3 bases. In nucleotides, the CDR3 is TGTGCCAGCAGCCAAGTACTAGCGACAGATACGCAGTATTTT. It codes for CASSQVLATDTQYF.

The genes are TRBV24-1 and TRBJ2-1; 7 nucleotides agree with TRBD2. Per the germline V gene, CDR1 is KGHDR and CDR2 is SFDVKD. This CDR3 has 16 amino acids. Trimming took 7 bases from V and 8 from J; bases not matched to a gene: 16. The CDR3 DNA reads TGTGCCACCAGGGCGGGAGCGGATTGGGGCGTACATGAGCAGTTCTTC. Residues: CATRAGADWGVHEQFF.

V usage is TRBV7-9 and J usage is TRBJ1-1; the D gene is possibly TRBD1 (6 bases). This CDR3 has 12 residues. V dropped 4 bases and J dropped 7 bases, with 10 bases sitting between them. Germline values: CDR1 SEHNR, CDR2 FQNEAQ (reference sequence). CDR3 sequence (DNA): TGTGCCAGCAGCTCTTACAGGGATGAAGCTTTCTTT. Its translation: CASSSYRDEAFF. Complete variable domain (other parts from reference TRBV7-9 and TRBJ1-1): DTGVSQNPRHKITKRGQNVTFRCDPISEHNRLYWYRQTLGQGPEFLTYFQNEAQLEKSRLLSDRFSAERPKGSFSTLEIQRTEQGDSAMYLCASSSYRDEAFFGQGTRLTVV.

V and J are TRBV25-1 and TRBJ1-2; a weak D match, TRBD1 (6 bases). Germline CDR1 MGHDK, CDR2 SYGVNS. V lost 8 bases and J lost 2, with 9 bases in between. The CDR3 covers 12 residues. CDR3 nucleotide sequence: TGTGCCAGCTGGACAGCCAACTATGGCTACACCTTC. As protein: CASWTANYGYTF.

The gene calls are TRBV6-5 and TRBJ1-1, with 7 positions matching TRBD1. The CDR3 runs 16 residues. With V trimmed by 4 bases and J by 0 bases, 8 bases remained unmatched. The germline CDR1 and CDR2 sequences are MNHEY and SVGAGI. The CDR3 spells CASSSVPGQLNTEAFF. CDR3 in DNA: TGTGCCAGCAGTTCGGTTCCGGGACAGTTGAACACTGAAGCTTTCTTT.

This clonotype was counted a few times. This chain uses TRBV7-2 with TRBJ2-7; 9 bases align to TRBD1. The CDR3 consists of 15 residues. Germline values: CDR1 SGHTA, CDR2 FQGNSA. After removal of 3 bases from V and 3 bases from J, the junction contained 6 bases not matched to a gene. CDR3 residues: CASSFTDRGGYEQYF. DNA of the CDR3: TGTGCCAGCAGCTTCACGGACAGGGGTGGCTACGAGCAGTACTTC.

This clonotype turned up a few times. V and J are TRBV5-1 and TRBJ2-3; D not certain. From germline, CDR1 is SGHRS and CDR2 YFSETQ. CDR3 size: 14 residues. Between the trimmed V and J ends, which lost 9 bases and 3 bases, there was a span of 17 bases. CDR3 DNA sequence: TGCGCCACCCAGGCGGCCACCAGTACAGATACGCAGTATTTT. This translates into CATQAATSTDTQYF.

This clonotype has a count of ten or more. It is unclear where the CDR3 begins or ends on the DNA, so no DNA is shown, and the CDR3 is as TCRdb lists it. This chain links TRBV12-3 or TRBV12-4 with TRBJ2-3; the listed D gene, TRBD1, was not tested against the DNA. The CDR3 is 15 residues long, counting both termini. CDR3 amino acids: CASSSSAGEADTQYF.

The gene calls are TRBV7-8 and TRBJ1-5; no firm D call. Between the trimmed V and J ends, which lost 3 bases and 0 bases, there was a span of 15 bases. Germline lookup yields CDR1 SGHVS and CDR2 FQNEAQ. This CDR3 is built from 17 residues. The CDR3 protein is CASSLSRQANSNQPQHF. The CDR3 nucleotides are TGTGCCAGCAGCTTGAGCCGCCAGGCGAATAGCAATCAGCCCCAGCATTTT. Filled out from reference TRBV7-8 and TRBJ1-5, the complete variable domain reads GAGVSQSPRYKVAKRGQDVALRCDPISGHVSLFWYQQALGQGPEFLTYFQNEAQLDKSGLPSDRFFAERPEGSVSTLKIQRTQQEDSAVYLCASSLSRQANSNQPQHFGDGTRLSIL.

The rearrangement links TRBV7-9 to TRBJ2-7; D might be TRBD1 or TRBD2, each matching 5 bases. In germline, CDR1 is SEHNR, CDR2 FQNEAQ (reference sequence). Trimming took 5 bases from V and 0 from J, leaving 11 bases between them. CDR3 length: 14 amino acids. The CDR3 sequence is CASSLGASSYEQYF. The CDR3 DNA sequence: TGTGCCAGCAGCCTCGGGGCAAGCTCCTACGAGCAGTACTTC.

The V and J genes are TRBV5-4 and TRBJ2-2; a possible D gene is TRBD1 (6 bases). Germline CDR1 reads SGHNT; CDR2 reads YYREEE (reference sequence). This CDR3 spans 15 amino acids. V was shortened by 0 bases and J by 3 bases, with 9 bases between the two germline ends. For the CDR3, the DNA is TGTGCCAGCAGCTTGGCCAGGGGCGACACCGGGGAGCTGTTTTTT. Translating gives CASSLARGDTGELFF.

This clonotype was counted many times. The V call is TRBV29-1, the J call TRBJ2-2, with D perhaps TRBD1 (6 bases). V was pared by 2 bases and J by 6 bases, with 7 bases between. CDR3 length: 12 amino acids. CDR1 and CDR2 from the germline V gene are SQVTM and ANQGSEA. The CDR3 region is CSVEKGAGELFF. CDR3 DNA sequence: TGCAGCGTTGAAAAGGGGGCCGGGGAGCTGTTTTTT.

This clonotype was seen a handful of times. This chain connects TRBV7-9 to TRBJ2-3, with 8 bases that match TRBD2. V lost 7 bases, J lost 4 bases, and 13 bases stayed unmatched. The CDR3 spans 16 residues. Per germline, CDR1 SEHNR and CDR2 FQNEAQ (reference sequence). CDR3 loop: CASNQPGRGAADTQYF. The CDR3 DNA follows: TGTGCCAGCAACCAGCCGGGGCGGGGGGCAGCAGATACGCAGTATTTT.

The chain uses TRBV7-3 and TRBJ2-1, with 9 nucleotides matching TRBD2. The CDR3 sequence is 13 residues long. The V segment lost 5 bases and the J segment 15 bases; nucleotides outside the gene matches: 11. CDR1 is SGHTA, CDR2 FQGTGA, per germline. The CDR3 is CASSPSLAGKLFF. The CDR3 bases are TGTGCCAGCAGCCCCAGCCTAGCGGGGAAGCTGTTCTTC. The whole variable domain, filled in from reference TRBV7-3 and TRBJ2-1, reads GAGVSQTPSNKVTEKGKYVELRCDPISGHTALYWYRQSLGQGPEFLIYFQGTGAADDSGLPNDRFFAVRPEGSVSTLKIQRTERGDSAVYLCASSPSLAGKLFFGPGTRLTVL.

A few counts support this clonotype. J is TRBJ2-5 and V is TRBV24-1; possibly TRBD1 or TRBD2 for D (5 bases each). The CDR3 has 14 residues. Looked up from germline, CDR1 is KGHDR and CDR2 is SFDVKD. Trimming removed 2 bases at V and 5 bases at J, with 11 bases between. The chain's CDR3 is CATSDSGAGETQYF. The CDR3 nucleotides read TGTGCCACCAGTGATTCCGGGGCCGGGGAGACCCAGTACTTC.